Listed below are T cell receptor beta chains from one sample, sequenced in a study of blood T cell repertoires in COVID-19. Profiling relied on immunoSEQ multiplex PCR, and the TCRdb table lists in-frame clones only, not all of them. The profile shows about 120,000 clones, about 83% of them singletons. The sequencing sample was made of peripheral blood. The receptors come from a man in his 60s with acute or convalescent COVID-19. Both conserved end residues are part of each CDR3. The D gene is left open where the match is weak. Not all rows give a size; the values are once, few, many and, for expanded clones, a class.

CDR3: CASSFGRTANTGELFF
DNA: TGTGCCAGCAGCTTCGGGAGGACAGCGAACACCGGGGAGCTGTTTTTT
D: .
J: TRBJ2-2
size: .
V: TRBV7-9

CDR3: CASSLKHRETQYF
DNA: TGTGCCAGCAGCTTAAAGCACCGGGAGACCCAGTACTTC
D: .
J: TRBJ2-5
size: .
V: TRBV7-3

CDR3: CASSDIRGAHTEAFF
DNA: TGTGCCAGTAGTGACATCAGGGGCGCGCACACTGAAGCTTTCTTT
D: .
J: TRBJ1-1
size: .
V: TRBV19

CDR3: CASSFAQAFNQPQHF
DNA: TGTGCCAGCAGTTTTGCCCAGGCTTTCAATCAGCCCCAGCATTTT
D: .
J: TRBJ1-5
size: .
V: TRBV28

CDR3: CASSPGQNTDTQYF
DNA: TGTGCCAGCAGCCCTGGACAAAACACAGATACGCAGTATTTT
D: .
J: TRBJ2-3
size: medium-sized
V: TRBV11-3

CDR3: CATQKGVYTEAFF
DNA: TGTGCCACTCAAAAGGGGGTCTACACTGAAGCTTTCTTT
D: .
J: TRBJ1-1
size: once
V: TRBV6-5

CDR3: CASTPSQGAKNIQYF
DNA: TGTGCCAGCACCCCCTCCCAGGGCGCCAAAAACATTCAGTACTTC
D: .
J: TRBJ2-4
size: .
V: TRBV28

CDR3: CASSATGDVHQPQHF
DNA: TGTGCCAGCAGCGCCACAGGGGACGTCCATCAGCCCCAGCATTTT
D: TRBD1
J: TRBJ1-5
size: .
V: TRBV9

CDR3: CASSGGQTEQYF
DNA: TGCGCCAGCAGCGGGGGACAGACCGAGCAGTACTTC
D: TRBD1
J: TRBJ2-7
size: .
V: TRBV5-1

CDR3: CASSLEGLSSYEQYF
DNA: TGTGCCAGCAGTTTGGAGGGCCTGAGCTCCTACGAGCAGTACTTC
D: .
J: TRBJ2-7
size: once
V: TRBV6-5

CDR3: CASSMTGTDTQYF
DNA: TGTGCCAGTAGTATGACGGGGACAGATACGCAGTATTTT
D: .
J: TRBJ2-3
size: .
V: TRBV19

CDR3: CASSKSLSYNEQFF
DNA: TGTGCCAGTAGTAAGAGTCTCTCCTACAATGAGCAGTTCTTC
D: .
J: TRBJ2-1
size: .
V: TRBV19

CDR3: CASSIGTTSVVEAFF
DNA: TGTGCCAGTAGTATAGGTACTACCTCGGTAGTCGAAGCTTTCTTT
D: .
J: TRBJ1-1
size: .
V: TRBV19

CDR3: CASAVQGSTEAFF
DNA: TGTGCTAGTGCCGTACAGGGTAGCACTGAAGCTTTCTTT
D: .
J: TRBJ1-1
size: .
V: TRBV12-5

CDR3: CASSFTAGSNYGYTF
DNA: TGCGCCAGCAGCTTCACGGCAGGGTCCAACTATGGCTACACCTTC
D: .
J: TRBJ1-2
size: .
V: TRBV5-1

CDR3: CASSPSWAAYEQYF
DNA: TGTGCCAGCAGTCCGTCCTGGGCAGCCTACGAGCAGTACTTC
D: .
J: TRBJ2-7
size: .
V: TRBV28

CDR3: CASRKGPDYGYTF
DNA: TGTGCCAGCAGGAAGGGGCCTGACTATGGCTACACCTTC
D: .
J: TRBJ1-2
size: .
V: TRBV2

CDR3: CASNPGGRNIQYF
DNA: TGTGCCAGCAATCCAGGGGGGCGGAACATTCAGTACTTC
D: .
J: TRBJ2-4
size: .
V: TRBV6-5

CDR3: CATSSQLAGDETQYF
DNA: TGTGCCACCAGCAGCCAACTAGCGGGAGACGAGACCCAGTACTTC
D: TRBD2
J: TRBJ2-5
size: .
V: TRBV15

CDR3: CASSLALASGTYEQYF
DNA: TGTGCCAGCAGCTTAGCGTTGGCTAGCGGCACCTACGAGCAGTACTTC
D: TRBD2
J: TRBJ2-7
size: .
V: TRBV7-2

CDR3: CAASSGRATDTQYF
DNA: TGTGCCGCCTCTAGCGGGAGGGCCACAGATACGCAGTATTTT
D: TRBD2
J: TRBJ2-3
size: .
V: TRBV10-3

CDR3: CASSQDARNYGYTF
DNA: TGTGCCAGCAGCCAAGACGCCAGAAACTATGGCTACACCTTC
D: .
J: TRBJ1-2
size: .
V: TRBV14

CDR3: CASSYSMVPVIF
DNA: TGTGCCAGCAGTTACTCGATGGTCCCGGTAATTTTT
D: .
J: TRBJ2-3
size: .
V: TRBV6-2/TRBV6-3

CDR3: CASFGGERTEAFF
DNA: TGTGCCAGCTTCGGCGGGGAGCGGACTGAAGCTTTCTTT
D: .
J: TRBJ1-1
size: once
V: TRBV12-3/TRBV12-4

CDR3: CASSEGQGRSPLHF
DNA: TGTGCCAGCAGTGAAGGACAGGGCCGGTCACCCCTCCACTTT
D: TRBD1
J: TRBJ1-6
size: .
V: TRBV28

CDR3: CSAASGYEQYF
DNA: TGCAGTGCTGCTAGCGGCTACGAGCAGTACTTC
D: TRBD2
J: TRBJ2-7
size: .
V: TRBV20-1

CDR3: CASSVDRTGAYEQYF
DNA: TGTGCCAGCAGCGTAGATCGGACCGGGGCCTACGAGCAGTACTTC
D: .
J: TRBJ2-7
size: once
V: TRBV9

CDR3: CASMQGSSNQPQHF
DNA: TGTGCCAGCATGCAGGGCTCTAGCAATCAGCCCCAGCATTTT
D: .
J: TRBJ1-5
size: .
V: TRBV27

CDR3: CAISELAGADTQYF
DNA: TGTGCCATTTCTGAGCTAGCGGGAGCAGATACGCAGTATTTT
D: TRBD2
J: TRBJ2-3
size: .
V: TRBV10-3

CDR3: CASRSGTGTDTQYF
DNA: TGTGCCAGCAGATCCGGGACTGGCACAGATACGCAGTATTTT
D: .
J: TRBJ2-3
size: .
V: TRBV28

CDR3: CASSTATGVTDTQYF
DNA: TGTGCCAGCAGTACCGCGACAGGGGTCACAGATACGCAGTATTTT
D: TRBD1
J: TRBJ2-3
size: once
V: TRBV28

CDR3: CASTGGLWGVETQYF
DNA: TGTGCCAGCACCGGCGGACTCTGGGGAGTGGAGACCCAGTACTTC
D: .
J: TRBJ2-5
size: .
V: TRBV5-8

CDR3: CASSLGQGGRGRNQPQHF
DNA: TGCGCCAGCAGCCTAGGACAGGGAGGACGGGGTAGGAATCAGCCCCAGCATTTT
D: TRBD1
J: TRBJ1-5
size: once
V: TRBV23-1

CDR3: CASSVESGTVTDTQYF
DNA: TGTGCCAGCAGCGTAGAGAGCGGGACCGTCACAGATACGCAGTATTTT
D: TRBD2
J: TRBJ2-3
size: .
V: TRBV9

CDR3: CASSPYTDRFYGYTF
DNA: TGTGCCAGCAGCCCTTACACCGACAGGTTCTATGGCTACACCTTC
D: .
J: TRBJ1-2
size: .
V: TRBV27

CDR3: CASSPGQGYEQFF
DNA: TGTGCCAGCTCACCTGGACAGGGTTATGAGCAGTTCTTC
D: TRBD1
J: TRBJ2-1
size: .
V: TRBV18

CDR3: CASSEAGVYGYTF
DNA: TGCGCCAGCAGTGAGGCAGGGGTTTATGGCTACACCTTC
D: .
J: TRBJ1-2
size: .
V: TRBV10-2

CDR3: CASSRGQLNQPQHF
DNA: TGTGCCAGTAGTAGGGGACAGCTCAATCAGCCCCAGCATTTT
D: TRBD1
J: TRBJ1-5
size: .
V: TRBV19

CDR3: CASSPRGGTRNTIYF
DNA: TGTGCCAGTAGTCCCCGGGGTGGAACGCGTAACACCATATATTTT
D: .
J: TRBJ1-3
size: .
V: TRBV19

CDR3: CASSQGGGTSLLYNEQFF
DNA: TGTGCCAGCAGCCAAGGGGGGGGGACTAGCCTGCTGTACAATGAGCAGTTCTTC
D: TRBD2
J: TRBJ2-1
size: .
V: TRBV4-2

CDR3: CASSLSVAVQFF
DNA: TGTGCCAGCAGTTTATCGGTAGCGGTGCAGTTCTTC
D: .
J: TRBJ2-1
size: .
V: TRBV28

CDR3: CASSLNSGALTDTQYF
DNA: TGTGCCAGCAGCTTAAACTCAGGGGCCCTCACAGATACGCAGTATTTT
D: .
J: TRBJ2-3
size: .
V: TRBV7-3

CDR3: CATSRDQMENQPQHF
DNA: TGTGCCACCAGCAGAGATCAGATGGAGAATCAGCCCCAGCATTTT
D: .
J: TRBJ1-5
size: .
V: TRBV15

CDR3: CASSGRTDAKYGYTF
DNA: TGTGCCAGCAGTGGACGGACAGATGCTAAGTATGGCTACACCTTC
D: .
J: TRBJ1-2
size: .
V: TRBV6-2/TRBV6-3

CDR3: CASSPRAGGQETQYF
DNA: TGTGCCAGCTCACCAAGGGCAGGGGGCCAAGAGACCCAGTACTTC
D: TRBD1
J: TRBJ2-5
size: .
V: TRBV18

CDR3: CASSTTQGSGPYNEQFF
DNA: TGTGCCAGCAGTACGACACAGGGGAGCGGCCCCTACAATGAGCAGTTCTTC
D: TRBD1
J: TRBJ2-1
size: .
V: TRBV27

CDR3: CATSSKSGSSYNEQFF
DNA: TGTGCCACCAGTTCCAAAAGCGGAAGCTCCTACAATGAGCAGTTCTTC
D: .
J: TRBJ2-1
size: .
V: TRBV24-1

CDR3: CASSHGGLNQPQHF
DNA: TGTGCCAGCAGCCACGGGGGACTAAATCAGCCCCAGCATTTT
D: .
J: TRBJ1-5
size: few
V: TRBV5-6

CDR3: CASSLRGTASYEQYF
DNA: TGTGCCAGCAGCCTCCGTGGGACAGCCTCCTACGAGCAGTACTTC
D: TRBD1
J: TRBJ2-7
size: .
V: TRBV11-2

CDR3: CASSFDRGNTQYF
DNA: TGTGCCAGCAGCTTCGACCGGGGGAATACGCAGTATTTT
D: .
J: TRBJ2-3
size: .
V: TRBV7-3

CDR3: CASSQGRAGGNQPQHF
DNA: TGTGCCAGTAGTCAGGGAAGAGCCGGCGGCAATCAGCCCCAGCATTTT
D: .
J: TRBJ1-5
size: .
V: TRBV19

CDR3: CASSVVGGNNEQFF
DNA: TGTGCCAGCAGCGTAGTTGGCGGAAACAATGAGCAGTTCTTC
D: .
J: TRBJ2-1
size: .
V: TRBV9

CDR3: CASGQGYYEQYF
DNA: TGTGCCAGCGGACAGGGGTATTACGAGCAGTACTTC
D: TRBD1
J: TRBJ2-7
size: few
V: TRBV28